This T cell receptor (beta chain) originates from a study of T cell changes during pregnancy in multiple sclerosis. The data were produced by immunoSEQ multiplex PCR, yet TCRdb's version contains in-frame clones alone and is incomplete. In the table there are 78,000 or so clones, under 95% of which are singletons. Sequencing was performed on peripheral blood, taken before pregnancy. This sequence originates from a female donor with multiple sclerosis, enrolled in a pregnancy study.

This CDR3 is CASSFSPGTVGFYTF. For the CDR3, the DNA is TGTGCCAGCAGTTTTTCTCCGGGGACAGTAGGGTTTTACACCTTC. The chain is built from TRBV27 and TRBJ1-2; 7 bases fit TRBD1. Germline CDR1 is MNHEY and CDR2 is SMNVEV (reference sequence). The CDR3 has 15 residues. J lost 11 bases, V lost 3 bases, and 15 bases had no gene match.